This entry lists 5 T cell receptor beta chains sequenced from one sample in a study of post-analysis software for immune sequencing data (dated by TCRdb to about 2015). The research as a whole found: Patients showed significantly higher frequencies than controls for several TRBV segments, among them TRBV5-6, TRBV5-1 and TRBV20-1.

Their antigen targets remain unknown. The library was generated by PCR. Reads for this sample came from an Illumina HiSeq 2500. To reduce PCR and sequencing biases, unique molecular identifiers were incorporated into the TCR beta cDNA libraries. Using fastp trimming at Q25 and MiXCR clonotype assembly, TCRdb reanalyzed the public sequencing data and kept in-frame beta chains. Every entry covers one CDR3 protein and lists the most common genes and DNA from its rows. In all, the sample holds 750,000 to 900,000 distinct CDR3 sequences, and 46% of those were seen once. Of the sample, roughly 4.5% is held by the ten largest clones. Material: blood. The receptors were gathered from a girl aged 5-17 years with multiple sclerosis.

Regarding this clonotype: One end of the junction does not line up with germline, which may come from a read error. The J gene is TRBJ2-1, the V gene TRBV9; TRBD1 or TRBD2 may be the D gene (5 bases each). Germline V lookup: CDR1 SGDLS, CDR2 YYNGEE. The CDR3 has 14 amino acids. The CDR3 here is CASSPRDRNNEQFF. The CDR3 DNA sequence: TGTGCTAGCAGCCCCCGGGACCGAAACAATGAGCAGTTCTTC.

V and J are TRBV7-2 and TRBJ2-3, with D possibly matching TRBD2 (6 bases). CDR1 is SGHTA and CDR2 is FQGNSA in the germline V gene. V was cut by 3 bases and J by 4 bases, with 14 bases left in between. There are 15 residues in the CDR3. The CDR3 region has the DNA TGTGCCAGCAGCTTCCCCCGGCGGGGAGCAGATACGCAGTATTTT. Protein product: CASSFPRRGADTQYF.

The CDR3 spells CASSLPRASSYNEQFF. The CDR3 coding sequence is TGCGCCAGCAGCTTGCCCAGGGCAAGCTCCTACAATGAGCAGTTCTTC. The V and J genes are TRBV5-1 and TRBJ2-1, with a weak D call TRBD1 (5 bases). The ends were cut back, 1 base at V and 0 bases at J, with 11 bases in the middle. CDR1 is SGHRS, CDR2 YFSETQ, per germline. The length of the CDR3 is 16 residues.

As to this clonotype: The germline gene is not matched at one end of the junction; a read error may be the cause. The gene calls are TRBV7-2 and TRBJ2-6, with 9 bases identical to TRBD1. Looked up from germline, CDR1 is SGHTA and CDR2 is FQGNSA. CDR3 length equals 17 residues. The CDR3 DNA reads TGTGCCAGCAGCCCCCGGACAGGGGCCTCTGGGGCCAACGTCCGGACTTTC. Amino acids: CASSPRTGASGANVRTF. Looking up the rest from reference TRBV7-2 and TRBJ2-6 gives the full variable domain: GAGVSQSPSNKVTEKGKDVELRCDPISGHTALYWYRQSLGQGLEFLIYFQGNSAPDKSGLPSDRFSAERTGGSVSTLTIQRTQQEDSAVYLCASSPRTGASGANVRTFGAGSRLTVL.

The chain joins TRBV20-1 to TRBJ2-1; TRBD2 agrees at 11 bases. Germline CDR1 DFQATT, CDR2 SNEGSKA (reference sequence). The CDR3 has 14 amino acids. V was clipped by 6 bases and J by 7 bases; unmatched bases: 8. DNA for the CDR3: TGCAGTGCCCCACTAGCGGGAGCTAGGAATGAGCAGTTCTTC. Translation: CSAPLAGARNEQFF.